These 10 T cell receptor beta chains share one sample of origin, sequenced in a study of human T cells and chemical hapten exposure. The time point here: patch test 3, about 24 weeks after DPC sensitization. Treatment meaning: therapeutic diphenylcyclopropenone sensitization with weekly scalp DPC. TCRdb processed the RACE reads anew with MiXCR; each CDR3 protein has one entry. The sample lists about 82,000 distinct CDR3 sequences, roughly 13% seen once, with around 5.8% in the top ten. The source material was whole blood, sampled in connection with sensitization to the hapten diphenylcyclopropenone (DPC). The receptors shown here come from a woman aged 45 to 65 with alopecia areata. Some clones in this sample may be carry-over from other donors' samples.

This clonotype has more than one count but fewer than ten. J is TRBJ1-2 and V is TRBV24-1; possibly TRBD1 for D (5 bases). Deletions cut 9 bases from V and 4 bases from J, with 23 bases between. Germline lookup yields CDR1 KGHDR and CDR2 SFDVKD. This CDR3 region has 16 residues. The DNA of the CDR3 is TGTGCCACCTTTTTGGAGACAGAAAAGCGATCCTATGGCTACACCTTC. It encodes CATFLETEKRSYGYTF.

This clonotype was counted between two and nine times. The gene calls are TRBV7-8 and TRBJ1-1; D is ambiguous. This CDR3 has 16 residues. V lost 6 bases to trimming and J lost 0 bases, with 17 bases between them. CDR1 and CDR2 from the germline V gene are SGHVS and FQNEAQ. The CDR3 DNA reads TGTGCCAGCAGGATACCGGGAGCTAGAATGAACACTGAAGCTTTCTTT. Translated, it gives CASRIPGARMNTEAFF.

The V and J genes are TRBV20-1 and TRBJ2-3; 7 positions agree with TRBD1. The CDR3 length is 14 residues. After removal of 3 bases from V and 3 bases from J, the junction contained 6 bases not matched to a gene. Germline lookup yields CDR1 DFQATT and CDR2 SNEGSKA (reference sequence). CDR3 residues: CSARPGQRTDTQYF. CDR3 in DNA: TGCAGTGCTAGGCCGGGACAGAGGACAGATACGCAGTATTTT.

The V and J genes are TRBV10-2 and TRBJ1-1; tentatively, D is TRBD1 (5 bases). CDR1 is WSHSY and CDR2 is SAAADI in the germline V gene. CDR3 length equals 14 residues. Trimming pared 2 bases from V and 1 base from J, leaving 8 bases between. CDR3 protein: CASSEAGPNTEAFF. In DNA form, the CDR3 reads TGCGCCAGCAGTGAGGCGGGGCCGAACACTGAAGCTTTCTTT.

The V call is TRBV29-1, the J call TRBJ2-5; D is possibly TRBD1 (5 bases). Trimming took off 8 bases at V and 1 base at J, with 8 bases between the two ends. The CDR3 totals 11 residues. CDR1 SQVTM and CDR2 ANQGSEA come from the germline V gene. This CDR3 is CSLGVQETQYF. CDR3 sequence (DNA): TGCAGCCTAGGGGTCCAAGAGACCCAGTACTTC.

This clonotype was counted many times. The rearrangement joins TRBV29-1 to TRBJ1-1, with D possibly matching TRBD1 (6 bases). From germline, CDR1 is SQVTM and CDR2 ANQGSEA. Trimming pared 7 bases from V and 0 bases from J, leaving 12 bases between. The CDR3 is made up of 13 amino acids. The CDR3 protein is CSALPGVNTEAFF. The DNA of the CDR3 is TGCAGCGCACTTCCAGGGGTGAACACTGAAGCTTTCTTT.

This clonotype was recorded at least ten times. The chain combines TRBV15 with TRBJ2-4; D might be TRBD1 (7 bases). With 6 bases removed from V and 0 bases from J, the gap between germline ends came to 12 bases. This CDR3 spans 15 amino acids. Germline CDR1 is LNHNV and CDR2 is YYDKDF (reference sequence). The CDR3 nucleotides are TGTGCCACCAGGCGGGACAGTTTAGCCAAAAACATTCAGTACTTC. Protein product: CATRRDSLAKNIQYF.

The rearrangement uses TRBV27 and TRBJ1-1; tentatively, D is TRBD1 (5 bases). Germline assignment: CDR1 MNHEY and CDR2 SMNVEV (reference sequence). The CDR3 extends over 14 amino acids. V was cut by 5 bases and J by 2 bases, with 12 bases left in between. This chain's CDR3 is CASSAGRRNTEAFF. The CDR3 DNA follows: TGTGCCAGCAGTGCGGGACGGAGAAACACTGAAGCTTTCTTT.

This clonotype was counted only a few times. This sequence joins TRBV7-9 and TRBJ2-1, with 9 bases lining up with TRBD1. This CDR3 is built from 11 residues. Germline CDR1 reads SEHNR; CDR2 reads FQNEAQ (reference sequence). The V gene end was trimmed by 11 bases and the J gene end by 8 bases; junction bases not matched to a gene: 4. CDR3 nucleotide sequence: TGTGCCGCAACAGGGGGCCATGAGCAGTTCTTC. Encoded protein: CAATGGHEQFF.

This clonotype was counted many times. J is TRBJ2-2 and V is TRBV11-3; 7 bases agree with TRBD2. This CDR3 spans 13 amino acids. Germline CDR1 is SGHNT and CDR2 is YENEEA. The J segment lost 4 bases and the V segment lost 7 bases, leaving 3 bases of the junction unmatched. The chain's CDR3 is CASTGGGTGELFF. CDR3 in DNA: TGTGCCAGCACGGGAGGAGGCACCGGGGAGCTGTTTTTT.